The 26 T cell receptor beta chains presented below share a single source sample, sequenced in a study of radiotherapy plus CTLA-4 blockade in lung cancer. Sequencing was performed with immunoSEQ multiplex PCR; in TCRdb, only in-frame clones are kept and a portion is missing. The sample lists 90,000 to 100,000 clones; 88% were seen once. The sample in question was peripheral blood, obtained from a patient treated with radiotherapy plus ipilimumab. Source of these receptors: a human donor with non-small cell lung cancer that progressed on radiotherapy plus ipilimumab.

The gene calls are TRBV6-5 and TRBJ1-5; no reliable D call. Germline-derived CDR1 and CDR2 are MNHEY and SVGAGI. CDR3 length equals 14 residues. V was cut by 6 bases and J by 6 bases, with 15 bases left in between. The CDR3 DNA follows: TGTGCCAGCAGCGTTGCGGGAGCTCTTCAGCCCCAGCATTTT. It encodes CASSVAGALQPQHF.

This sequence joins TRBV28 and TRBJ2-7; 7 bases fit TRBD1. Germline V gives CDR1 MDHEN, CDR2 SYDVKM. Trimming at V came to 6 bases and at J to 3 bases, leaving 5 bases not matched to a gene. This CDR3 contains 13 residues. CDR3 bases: TGTGCCAGCAGCAGACAGGGTGGCTACGAGCAGTACTTC. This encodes CASSRQGGYEQYF.

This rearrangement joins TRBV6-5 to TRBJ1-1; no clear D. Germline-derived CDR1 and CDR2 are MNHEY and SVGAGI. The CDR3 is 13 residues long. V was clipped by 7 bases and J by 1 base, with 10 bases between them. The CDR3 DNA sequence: TGTGCCAGCAAAGTTTCGAGGAACACTGAAGCTTTCTTT. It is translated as CASKVSRNTEAFF.

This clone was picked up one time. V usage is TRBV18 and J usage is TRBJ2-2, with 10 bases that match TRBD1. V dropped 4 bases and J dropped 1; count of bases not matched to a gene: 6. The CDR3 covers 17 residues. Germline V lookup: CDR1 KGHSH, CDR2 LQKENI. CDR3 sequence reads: CASSRAGTGVNTGELFF. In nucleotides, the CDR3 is TGTGCCAGCTCACGTGCCGGGACAGGGGTGAACACCGGGGAGCTGTTTTTT.

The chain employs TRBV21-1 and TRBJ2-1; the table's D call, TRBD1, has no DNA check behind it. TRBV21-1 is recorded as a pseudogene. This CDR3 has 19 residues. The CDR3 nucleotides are TGTGCCAGCAGCAAAGGATCAAAGCAGACAGGGGCGACCCATGATGAGCAGTTCTTC. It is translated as CASSKGSKQTGATHDEQFF.

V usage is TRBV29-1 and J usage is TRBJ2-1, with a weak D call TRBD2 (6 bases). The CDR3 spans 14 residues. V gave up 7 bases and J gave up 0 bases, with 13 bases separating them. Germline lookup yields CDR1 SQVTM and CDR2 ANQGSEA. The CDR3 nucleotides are TGCAGCGCGAGGAGGGGCAGCTCCTACAATGAGCAGTTCTTC. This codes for CSARRGSSYNEQFF.

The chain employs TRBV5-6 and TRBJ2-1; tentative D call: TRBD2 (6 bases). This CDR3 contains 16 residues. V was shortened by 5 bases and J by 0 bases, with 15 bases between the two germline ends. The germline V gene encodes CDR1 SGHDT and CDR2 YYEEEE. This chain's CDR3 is CASSRVSGSSYNEQFF. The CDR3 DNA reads TGTGCCAGCAGTCGGGTTAGCGGTAGCTCCTACAATGAGCAGTTCTTC.

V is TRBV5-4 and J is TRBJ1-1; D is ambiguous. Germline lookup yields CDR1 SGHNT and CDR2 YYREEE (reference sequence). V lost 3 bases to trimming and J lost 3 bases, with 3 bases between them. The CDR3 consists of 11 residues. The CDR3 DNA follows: TGTGCCAGCAGCTCGTACACTGAAGCTTTCTTT. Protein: CASSSYTEAFF.

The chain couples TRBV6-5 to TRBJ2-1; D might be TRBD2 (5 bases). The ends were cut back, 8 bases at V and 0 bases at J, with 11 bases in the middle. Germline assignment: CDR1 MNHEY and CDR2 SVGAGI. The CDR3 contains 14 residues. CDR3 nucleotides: TGTGCCAGCTCGAGACTACTCTCCTACAATGAGCAGTTCTTC. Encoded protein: CASSRLLSYNEQFF.

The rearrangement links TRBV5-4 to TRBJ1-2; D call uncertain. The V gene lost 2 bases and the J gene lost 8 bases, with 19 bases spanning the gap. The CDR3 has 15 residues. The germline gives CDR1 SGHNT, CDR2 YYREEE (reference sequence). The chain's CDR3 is CASSFAGQANSGYTF. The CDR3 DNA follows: TGTGCCAGCAGCTTTGCTGGGCAGGCGAATTCAGGCTACACCTTC.

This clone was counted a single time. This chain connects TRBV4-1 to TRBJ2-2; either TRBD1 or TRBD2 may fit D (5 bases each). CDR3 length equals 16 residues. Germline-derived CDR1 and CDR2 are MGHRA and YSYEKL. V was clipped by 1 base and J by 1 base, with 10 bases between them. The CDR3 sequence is CASSQVGAVNTGELFF. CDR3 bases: TGCGCCAGCAGCCAAGTCGGGGCAGTGAACACCGGGGAGCTGTTTTTT.

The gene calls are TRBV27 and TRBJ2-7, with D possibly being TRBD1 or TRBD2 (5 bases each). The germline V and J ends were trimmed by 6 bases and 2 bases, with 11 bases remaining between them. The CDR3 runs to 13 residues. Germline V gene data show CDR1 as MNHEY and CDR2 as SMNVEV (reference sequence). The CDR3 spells CASRRDGPYEQYF. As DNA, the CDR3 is TGTGCCAGCAGACGGGACGGACCCTACGAGCAGTACTTC.

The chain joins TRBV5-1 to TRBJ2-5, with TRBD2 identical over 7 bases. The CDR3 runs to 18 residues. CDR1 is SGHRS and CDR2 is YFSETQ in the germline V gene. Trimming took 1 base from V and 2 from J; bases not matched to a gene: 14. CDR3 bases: TGCGCCAGCAGCTTGTGGGGGGTATGGACTAGGGGACAAGAGACCCAGTACTTC. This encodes CASSLWGVWTRGQETQYF. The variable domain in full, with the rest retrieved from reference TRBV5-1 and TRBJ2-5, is KAGVTQTPRYLIKTRGQQVTLSCSPISGHRSVSWYQQTPGQGLQFLFEYFSETQRNKGNFPGRFSGRQFSNSRSEMNVSTLELGDSALYLCASSLWGVWTRGQETQYFGPGTRLLVL.

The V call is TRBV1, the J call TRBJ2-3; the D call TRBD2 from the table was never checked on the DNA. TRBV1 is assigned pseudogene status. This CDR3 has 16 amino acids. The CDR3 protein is CTSSQDKAGDLDTQYF. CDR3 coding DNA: TGCACCAGCAGCCAAGACAAAGCGGGAGACCTAGATACGCAGTATTTT.

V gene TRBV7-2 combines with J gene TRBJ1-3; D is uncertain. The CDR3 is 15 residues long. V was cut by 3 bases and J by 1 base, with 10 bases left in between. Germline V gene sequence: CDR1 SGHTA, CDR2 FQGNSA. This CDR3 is CASSFGPASGNTIYF. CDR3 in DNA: TGTGCCAGCAGCTTCGGCCCGGCGTCTGGAAACACCATATATTTT. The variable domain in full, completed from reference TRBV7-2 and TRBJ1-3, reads GAGVSQSPSNKVTEKGKDVELRCDPISGHTALYWYRQSLGQGLEFLIYFQGNSAPDKSGLPSDRFSAERTGGSVSTLTIQRTQQEDSAVYLCASSFGPASGNTIYFGEGSWLTVV.

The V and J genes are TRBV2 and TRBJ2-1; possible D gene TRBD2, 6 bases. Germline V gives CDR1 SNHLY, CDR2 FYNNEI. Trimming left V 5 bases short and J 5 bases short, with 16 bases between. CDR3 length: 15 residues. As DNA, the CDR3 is TGTGCCAGCAGTAGGGCTGCGGGATGGGACAATGAGCAGTTCTTC. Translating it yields CASSRAAGWDNEQFF.

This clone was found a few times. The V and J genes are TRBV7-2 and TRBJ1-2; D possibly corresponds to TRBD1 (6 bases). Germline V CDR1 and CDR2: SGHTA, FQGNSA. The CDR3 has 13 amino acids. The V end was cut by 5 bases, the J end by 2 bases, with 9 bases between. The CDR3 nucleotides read TGTGCCAGCAGCATTACAGGGAACTATGGCTACACCTTC. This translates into CASSITGNYGYTF.

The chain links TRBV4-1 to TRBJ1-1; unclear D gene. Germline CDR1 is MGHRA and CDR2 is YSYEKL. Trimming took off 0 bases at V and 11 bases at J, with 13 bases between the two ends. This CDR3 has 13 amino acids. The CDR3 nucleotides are TGCGCCAGCAGCCAAGATGTGGATCGATGGGCTTTCTTT. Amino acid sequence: CASSQDVDRWAFF.

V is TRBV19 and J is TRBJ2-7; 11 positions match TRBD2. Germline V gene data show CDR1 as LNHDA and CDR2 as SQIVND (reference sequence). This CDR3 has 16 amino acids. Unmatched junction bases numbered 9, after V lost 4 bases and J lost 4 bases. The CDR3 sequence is CASSSHIAGGAYEQYF. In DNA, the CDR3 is TGTGCCAGTAGTAGCCACATAGCGGGAGGGGCTTACGAGCAGTACTTC.

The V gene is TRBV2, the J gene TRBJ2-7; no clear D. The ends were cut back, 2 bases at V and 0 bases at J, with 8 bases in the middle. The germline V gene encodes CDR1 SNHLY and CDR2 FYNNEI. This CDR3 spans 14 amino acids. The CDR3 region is CASSENSFSYEQYF. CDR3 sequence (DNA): TGTGCCAGCAGTGAAAACAGCTTCTCCTACGAGCAGTACTTC.

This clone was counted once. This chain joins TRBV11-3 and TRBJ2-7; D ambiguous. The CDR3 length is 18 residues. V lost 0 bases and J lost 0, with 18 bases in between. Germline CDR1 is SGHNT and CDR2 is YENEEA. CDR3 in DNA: TGTGCCAGCAGCTTAGATCTGGGTGGAAACAGTATCTCCTACGAGCAGTACTTC. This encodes CASSLDLGGNSISYEQYF.

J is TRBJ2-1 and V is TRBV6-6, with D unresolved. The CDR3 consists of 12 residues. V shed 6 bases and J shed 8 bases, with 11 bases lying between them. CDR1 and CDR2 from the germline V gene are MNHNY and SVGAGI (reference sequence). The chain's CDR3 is CASSPISHEQFF. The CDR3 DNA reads TGTGCCAGCAGCCCTATTTCCCATGAGCAGTTCTTC.

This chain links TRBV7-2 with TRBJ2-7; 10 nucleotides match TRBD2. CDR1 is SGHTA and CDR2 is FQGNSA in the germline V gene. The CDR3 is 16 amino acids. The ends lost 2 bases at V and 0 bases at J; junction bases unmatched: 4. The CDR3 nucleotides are TGTGCCAGCAGCTTAATCCCTAGCGGGAGCTCCTACGAGCAGTACTTC. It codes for CASSLIPSGSSYEQYF.

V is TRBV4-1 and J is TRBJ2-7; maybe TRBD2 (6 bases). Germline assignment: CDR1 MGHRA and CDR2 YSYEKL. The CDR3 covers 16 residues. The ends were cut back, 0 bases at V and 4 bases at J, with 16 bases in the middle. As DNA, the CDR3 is TGCGCCAGCAGCCAAGACCAGACGGGAGCTGGTTACGAGCAGTACTTC. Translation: CASSQDQTGAGYEQYF.

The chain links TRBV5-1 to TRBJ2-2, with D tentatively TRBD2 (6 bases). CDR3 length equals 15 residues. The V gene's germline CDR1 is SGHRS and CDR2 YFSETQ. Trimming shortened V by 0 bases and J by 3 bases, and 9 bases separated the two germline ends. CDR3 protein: CASSLDPGDTGELFF. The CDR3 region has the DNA TGCGCCAGCAGCTTGGATCCGGGGGACACCGGGGAGCTGTTTTTT.

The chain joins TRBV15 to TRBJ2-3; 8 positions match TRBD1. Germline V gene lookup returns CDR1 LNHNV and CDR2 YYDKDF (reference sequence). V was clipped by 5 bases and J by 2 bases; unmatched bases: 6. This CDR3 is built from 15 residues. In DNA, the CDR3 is TGTGCCACCAGCGGGGGACAGGCCCCCACAGATACGCAGTATTTT. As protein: CATSGGQAPTDTQYF.